The T cell receptor (beta chain) under discussion was sequenced for a study of graft-versus-host responses after intestinal transplantation. This CDR3 is built from 14 residues. Looked up from germline, CDR1 is MNHEY and CDR2 is SVGAGI. The V end lost 2 bases, the J end lost 10 bases, and 17 bases lay between the germline ends. A remark on this clone: Its specificity is not known.

Generated by immunoSEQ multiplex PCR, the TCRdb table keeps only in-frame clones and is missing some. The table has about 96,000 clones, about 90% seen once. Study-wide results and limits: Early after transplant, HvG clones declined as circulating GvH clones peaked.

The rearrangement uses TRBV6-5 and TRBJ1-2; a weak D match, TRBD1 (6 bases). The TCR comes from a human donor who received an intestinal transplant. The source material was unstimulated CD4+ T cells sorted from spleen or lymph node cells, sampled before intestinal transplant. CDR3 residues: CASSYLQGPSFYTF. The CDR3 DNA follows: TGTGCCAGCAGTTACCTACAGGGCCCCAGTTTCTACACCTTC.